This section outlines one T cell receptor (beta chain) sequence together with its context. Its antigen is not known. Healthy Caucasian individuals from Russia aged roughly 6 to 90 were enrolled as donors. Each of the donors had around 10 milliliters of peripheral blood drawn into EDTA-treated Vacutainer tubes. Each sample provided at least 6 micrograms of extracted total RNA. This CDR3 contains 15 residues. V was clipped by 3 bases and J by 4 bases, with 15 bases between them. The V gene's germline CDR1 is MDHEN and CDR2 SYDVKM. This entry is derived from a study of blood T cells in healthy people across ages. Study-wide findings and caveats: Leaving the PBMCs unsorted stopped any conclusive comparison of naive versus antigen-experienced cells.

Together with a sample-barcoded 5' primer, a J-beta primer mix was included in a second PCR lasting roughly 6 to 12 cycles. TCRdb processed the 5' RACE reads anew with MiXCR; each CDR3 protein has one entry. The table records about 680,000 distinct CDR3 sequences, around 48% of them present only once. The V gene is TRBV28, the J gene TRBJ1-2, with TRBD1 as a possible D gene (5 bases). This receptor was identified in a woman aged 60 to 75 in good health. Sample: blood. The CDR3 loop reads CASSLAGGEGYGYTF. The CDR3 DNA reads as TGTGCCAGCAGTTTGGCGGGGGGGGAGGGCTATGGCTACACCTTC.